This T cell receptor beta chain came from a study of OX40 agonist ivuxolimab in advanced cancers. Study overall: Partial responses were seen in three patients, one with hepatocellular carcinoma and two with cutaneous melanoma.

The CDR3 runs to 16 residues. The ends were cut back, 0 bases at V and 3 bases at J, with 17 bases in the middle. Germline values: CDR1 GTSNPN, CDR2 SVGIG (reference sequence). Measured with immunoSEQ multiplex PCR; TCRdb has only the in-frame clones, and not every one. The table lists fewer than 90,000 clones, about 85% of them singletons. As to this clone: The antigen remains undetermined.

Study-wide results and caveats: In a subset of nonresponders, normalized T-cell clonal expansion was also low.

The starting material was CD4+ or CD8+ T cells sorted from blood, obtained in a trial of the OX40 agonist ivuxolimab. The sequence came from an adult with an advanced solid tumor such as melanoma, head and neck, liver or kidney cancer. The chain links TRBV30 to TRBJ1-2, with D possibly TRBD1 on 5 matching bases. The chain's CDR3 is CAWSVGTWGGDYGYTF. The CDR3 nucleotides are TGTGCCTGGAGTGTGGGGACCTGGGGAGGTGACTATGGCTACACCTTC.